These T cell receptor beta chains were read from a single sample in a study of T cell responses to AZD1222 COVID-19 vaccine. Generated by immunoSEQ multiplex PCR, the TCRdb table keeps only in-frame clones and is missing some. Of tens of thousands of clones detected, roughly nine tenths appear once; the ten largest clones hold 4% to 5.5%. The material sequenced was peripheral blood, taken 28 days after the second AZD1222 dose. Receptors originate from an adult who received the AZD1222 COVID-19 vaccine. Each CDR3 is given with its conserved first and last residue. The order of the fields is J gene, V gene, D gene, CDR3 DNA, CDR3 protein. The D gene is left open where the match is weak.

>TRBJ2-1|TRBV11-3|TRBD2
TGTGCCAGCAGCTTTACGTGGACTAGCAGTACCGATGAGCAGTTCTTC
CASSFTWTSSTDEQFF
>TRBJ2-7|TRBV30|TRBD2
TGTGCCTGGGGCGGGGGGTCTTACGAGCAGTACTTC
CAWGGGSYEQYF
>TRBJ1-2|TRBV12-3/TRBV12-4|.
TGTGCCAGCAGGGGGACGTATGGCTACACCTTC
CASRGTYGYTF
>TRBJ1-5|TRBV28|TRBD1
TGTGCCAGCAGTTTAGGACAGGGACCCTTAAATCAGCCCCAGCATTTT
CASSLGQGPLNQPQHF
>TRBJ1-6|TRBV6-5|.
TGTGCCAGCAGTTACTTTCGGGACTACTATAATTCACCCCTCCACTTT
CASSYFRDYYNSPLHF
>TRBJ1-1|TRBV5-1|.
TGCGCCAGCAGCTTGGAGCCGGGGAAATACACTGAAGCTTTCTTT
CASSLEPGKYTEAFF
>TRBJ2-3|TRBV18|TRBD2
TGTGCCAGCTCACCCAGAGGTCCGCTAGCGGGATCCACAGATACGCAGTATTTT
CASSPRGPLAGSTDTQYF
>TRBJ1-4|TRBV6-6|.
TGTGCCAGCAGACCCCCGGGGCCCAATGAAAAACTGTTTTTT
CASRPPGPNEKLFF
>TRBJ1-5|TRBV3-1/TRBV3-2|.
TGTGCCAGCAGCCAAGATTTTTCGGATCAGCCCCAGCATTTT
CASSQDFSDQPQHF
>TRBJ2-7|TRBV27|.
TGTGCCAGCAGTCCTCCGGGGCGGGTGAGGGGGGAGCAGTACTTC
CASSPPGRVRGEQYF
>TRBJ2-7|TRBV9|TRBD2
TGTGCCAGCAGCGTTACAGCGGGAAAGACCTACGAGCAGTACTTC
CASSVTAGKTYEQYF
>TRBJ1-4|TRBV11-3|.
TGTGCCAGCAGCCCAGGAAGCTTGGCTAATGAAAAACTGTTTTTT
CASSPGSLANEKLFF
>TRBJ2-1|TRBV7-9|.
TGTGCCAGCAGCTTAGACGGGACGTGGAATGAGCAGTTCTTC
CASSLDGTWNEQFF
>TRBJ2-1|TRBV6-5|TRBD2
TGTGCCAGCAGTTACTGGCGGGAGGGCCACAATGAGCAGTTCTTC
CASSYWREGHNEQFF
>TRBJ2-7|TRBV14|TRBD2
TGTGCCAGCAGCCAAGGGGCGGGAGGAACCTACGAGCAGTACTTC
CASSQGAGGTYEQYF
>TRBJ2-1|TRBV4-2|.
TGTGCCAGCAGCCAAGAGGGATTAGGGGGGCCCCGCAATGAGCAGTTCTTC
CASSQEGLGGPRNEQFF
>TRBJ1-1|TRBV24-1|.
TGTGCCACCAGTGATTGGCAATCTGAAGCTTTCTTT
CATSDWQSEAFF
>TRBJ2-3|TRBV10-3|TRBD2
TGTGCCATCAGTGAGCGACTAGCGGAAGATACGCAGTATTTT
CAISERLAEDTQYF
>TRBJ2-3|TRBV5-1|.
TGCGCCAGCGAGAGCAGCGGAGGCACAGATACGCAGTATTTT
CASESSGGTDTQYF
>TRBJ2-2|TRBV27|TRBD2
TGTGCCAGCAGACTAGCGGGGAACACCGGGGAGCTGTTTTTT
CASRLAGNTGELFF
>TRBJ2-4|TRBV6-6|.
TGTGCCAGCAGTTACTCGGTGGGGGGTGCCAAAAACATTCAGTACTTC
CASSYSVGGAKNIQYF
>TRBJ2-3|TRBV9|.
TGTGCCAGCAGCGCTGTACCGGGTCCAAGGGAGGATACGCAGTATTTT
CASSAVPGPREDTQYF
>TRBJ1-5|TRBV28|.
TGTGCCAGCAGTTTGCCTACAAGCCGCATACAGCCCCAGCATTTT
CASSLPTSRIQPQHF
>TRBJ2-1|TRBV3-1/TRBV3-2|.
TGTGCCAGCAGCCTGGACTATGAGCAGTTCTTC
CASSLDYEQFF
>TRBJ2-7|TRBV30|TRBD1
TGTGCCGGGGGACAGGCCAGCGAGCAGTACTTC
CAGGQASEQYF
>TRBJ1-4|TRBV7-2|.
TGTGCCAGCAGCTTAACGGTCACAGGGCGGTCTGAAAAACTGTTTTTT
CASSLTVTGRSEKLFF
>TRBJ2-7|TRBV23-1|.
TGCGCCAGCAGTCCCGGGACGGTCTACGAGCAGTACTTC
CASSPGTVYEQYF
>TRBJ1-1|TRBV5-1|TRBD1
TGCGCCAGCAGCTGGGACAGGGGGCTCAACACTGAAGCTTTCTTT
CASSWDRGLNTEAFF